This TCR beta chain was documented in a study of shared clonotypes between healthy human individuals. Positive CCR7 selection of CD45RO-negative cells yielded the naive CD8 cells, and terminally differentiated effector memory CD45RA+ cells were excluded. Details on this clone: Its antigen is still unknown.

Profiled with immunoSEQ multiplex PCR; TCRdb holds only in-frame clones, not every one. The repertoire consists of about 2 million clones, with approximately 94% occurring once and the leading ten covering more than 0.95%. Study outcomes and limitations: Naive CD4 clonotypes were shared across a few donors at roughly 5%.

The source is a man between 18 and 29 years old in good health. Sequencing used naive CD8+ T cells sorted from blood.

The CDR3 nucleotides read TGTGCCAGCAGCTCAGACCGGGACAGTAACTATGGCTACACCTTC. This encodes CASSSDRDSNYGYTF. This sequence joins TRBV13 and TRBJ1-2; 7 bases are a match to TRBD1. In germline, CDR1 is PRHDT, CDR2 FYEKMQ (reference sequence). CDR3 size: 15 residues. The V gene end was trimmed by 4 bases and the J gene end by 1 base; junction bases not matched to a gene: 6.